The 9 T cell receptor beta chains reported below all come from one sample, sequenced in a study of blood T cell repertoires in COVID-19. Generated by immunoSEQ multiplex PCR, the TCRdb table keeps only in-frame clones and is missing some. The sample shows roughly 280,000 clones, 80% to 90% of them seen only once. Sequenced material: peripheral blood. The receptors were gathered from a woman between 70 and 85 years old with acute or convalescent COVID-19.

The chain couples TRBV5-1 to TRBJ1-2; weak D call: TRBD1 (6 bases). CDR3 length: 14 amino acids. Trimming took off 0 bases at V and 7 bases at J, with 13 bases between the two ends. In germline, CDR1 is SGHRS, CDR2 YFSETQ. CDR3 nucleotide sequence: TGCGCCAGCAGCTTGGCTCAGGGGAAGAGTGGCTACACCTTC. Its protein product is CASSLAQGKSGYTF. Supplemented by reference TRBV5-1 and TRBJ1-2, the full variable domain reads KAGVTQTPRYLIKTRGQQVTLSCSPISGHRSVSWYQQTPGQGLQFLFEYFSETQRNKGNFPGRFSGRQFSNSRSEMNVSTLELGDSALYLCASSLAQGKSGYTFGSGTRLTVV.

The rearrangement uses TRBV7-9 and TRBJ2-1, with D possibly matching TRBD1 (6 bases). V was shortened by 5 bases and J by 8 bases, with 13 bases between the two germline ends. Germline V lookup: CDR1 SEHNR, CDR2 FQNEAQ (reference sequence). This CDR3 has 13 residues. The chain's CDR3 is CASSRLGAYEQFF. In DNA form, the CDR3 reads TGTGCCAGCAGCCGCTTGGGGGCTTATGAGCAGTTCTTC.

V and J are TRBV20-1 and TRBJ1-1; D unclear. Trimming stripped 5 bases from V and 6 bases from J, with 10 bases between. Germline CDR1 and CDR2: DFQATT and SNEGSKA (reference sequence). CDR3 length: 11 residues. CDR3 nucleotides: TGCAGTGCTCGTTTTGACTCTGAAGCTTTCTTT. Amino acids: CSARFDSEAFF.

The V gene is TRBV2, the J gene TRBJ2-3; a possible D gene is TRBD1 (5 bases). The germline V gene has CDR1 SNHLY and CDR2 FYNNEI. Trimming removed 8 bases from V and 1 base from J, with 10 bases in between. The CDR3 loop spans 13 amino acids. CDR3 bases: TGTGCCAGCCAGATAGGGGGCACAGATACGCAGTATTTT. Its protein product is CASQIGGTDTQYF.

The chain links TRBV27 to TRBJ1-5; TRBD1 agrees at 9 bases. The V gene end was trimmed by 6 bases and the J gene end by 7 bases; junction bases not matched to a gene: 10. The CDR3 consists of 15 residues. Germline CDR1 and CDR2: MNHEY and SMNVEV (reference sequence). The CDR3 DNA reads TGTGCCAGCAGACCTGGATACAGGGGGCGACAGCCCCAGCATTTT. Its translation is CASRPGYRGRQPQHF.

CDR3 residues: CASSLAIGTEAFF. The CDR3 region has the DNA TGCGCCAGCAGCTTGGCCATCGGGACTGAAGCTTTCTTT. V usage is TRBV5-1 and J usage is TRBJ1-1; no reliable D call. Trimming shortened V by 0 bases and J by 5 bases, and 8 bases separated the two germline ends. The CDR3 extends over 13 amino acids. The germline V gene encodes CDR1 SGHRS and CDR2 YFSETQ.

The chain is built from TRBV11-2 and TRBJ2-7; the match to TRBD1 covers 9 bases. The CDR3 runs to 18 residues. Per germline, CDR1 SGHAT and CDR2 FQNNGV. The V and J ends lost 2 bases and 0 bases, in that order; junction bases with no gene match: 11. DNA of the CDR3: TGTGCCAGCAGCTTAACATTTACCGGGACAGGGAGCTCCTACGAGCAGTACTTC. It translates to CASSLTFTGTGSSYEQYF.

The CDR3 DNA reads TGTGCCAGCAGCCATGGGCTCGGCGCTTTCTTT. It translates to CASSHGLGAFF. V and J are TRBV3-1 (or the pseudogene TRBV3-2) and TRBJ1-1; D gene uncertain. Trimming removed 3 bases from V and 11 bases from J, with 10 bases in between. The CDR3 loop spans 11 amino acids. In germline, CDR1 is LGHDT, CDR2 YNNKEL (reference sequence).

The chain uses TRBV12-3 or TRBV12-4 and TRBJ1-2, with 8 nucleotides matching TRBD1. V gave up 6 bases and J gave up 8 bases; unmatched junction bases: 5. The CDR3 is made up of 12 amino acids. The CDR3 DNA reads TGTGCCAGCAGAGGGACAGGATCCGGCTACACCTTC. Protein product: CASRGTGSGYTF.